This TCR beta chain was obtained from a study of control samples from healthy donors and cancer patients. The table came from immunoSEQ multiplex PCR; TCRdb's copy has only in-frame clones and leaves some out. The sample table includes some 180,000 clones. Sequenced: blood. This TCR derives from a woman under 40 in good health.

The CDR3 DNA is TGCGCCAGCAGCCTAGGCGACAGGGCCGCTTCGAACACCGGGGAGCTGTTTTTT. Protein sequence: CASSLGDRAASNTGELFF. V gene TRBV5-1 combines with J gene TRBJ2-2, with 7 nucleotides matching TRBD1. The CDR3 has 18 amino acids. Germline V gene sequence: CDR1 SGHRS, CDR2 YFSETQ. V shed 4 bases and J 0 bases; nucleotides not matched to a gene: 12.